The 5 T cell receptor beta chains presented below share a single source sample, sequenced in a study of tumor-infiltrating lymphocytes in primary liver carcinoma (dated by TCRdb to the late 2010s). RNA from unsorted whole blood was extracted with TRIzol reagent, and germline DNA was obtained with the DNeasy Blood & Tissue kit. Sequenced on an Illumina HiSeq 2500. Starting from about 500 ng total RNA, TCRbeta-specific cDNA was produced by reverse transcription with a constant-region primer and ProtoScript II reverse transcriptase. Construction of the TCRbeta libraries relied on three nested rounds of multiplex PCR, following a slightly modified ARM-PCR procedure. Each of the first two PCR rounds ran for roughly 9 cycles using multiplex TRBV1-TRBV30 forward primers together with a Cbeta reverse primer. The public reads were reanalyzed by TCRdb: fastp trimming at Q25, MiXCR alignment, in-frame beta chains only. Entries that share a CDR3 protein sequence are merged under the most common genes and DNA. The sample table holds 250,000 to 350,000 distinct CDR3 sequences, of which roughly three fifths were seen once. About a sixth of the sample is taken by the ten largest.

Sequencing was performed on peripheral blood. Receptor source: a woman aged 25 to 39 with primary liver carcinoma and hepatitis B virus infection.

This chain links TRBV4-2 with TRBJ2-2; 7 bases line up with TRBD2. The germline gives CDR1 LGHNA, CDR2 YNFKEQ. V was pared by 0 bases and J by 14 bases, with 18 bases of the junction left unmatched. This CDR3 spans 17 amino acids. The CDR3: CASSQDSSGRNTGVLFF. CDR3 DNA sequence: TGTGCCAGCAGCCAAGACTCTAGCGGAAGGAACACCGGGGTACTGTTTTTT.

This chain joins TRBV28 and TRBJ1-1; D gene uncertain. Germline V gene lookup returns CDR1 MDHEN and CDR2 SYDVKM. This CDR3 contains 14 residues. The germline V and J ends were trimmed by 5 bases and 0 bases, with 10 bases remaining between them. The CDR3 protein is CASSPAYMNTEAFF. CDR3 nucleotide sequence: TGTGCCAGCAGTCCGGCCTACATGAACACTGAAGCTTTCTTT.

In nucleotides, the CDR3 is TGTGCCAGCCAACGGGGGGAAGTAAACATTCAGTACTTC. It codes for CASQRGEVNIQYF. The gene calls are TRBV28 and TRBJ2-4; 7 positions match TRBD2. Germline lookup yields CDR1 MDHEN and CDR2 SYDVKM. The junction had 7 bases not matched to a gene; V was cut back by 8 bases and J by 6 bases. This CDR3 spans 13 amino acids.

As for this clonotype: A read error may account for a junction end that differs from germline. This chain joins TRBV5-6 and TRBJ2-7; maybe TRBD1 (6 bases). CDR1 and CDR2 from the germline V gene are SGHDT and YYEEEE. The CDR3 is 11 residues long. This chain's CDR3 is CVSSLQGKEYF. The CDR3 DNA reads TGTGTCAGCAGCTTGCAGGGGAAGGAGTACTTC. Together with reference TRBV5-6 and TRBJ2-7, the CDR3 gives the full variable domain: DAGVTQSPTHLIKTRGQQVTLRCSPKSGHDTVSWYQQALGQGPQFIFQYYEEEERQRGNFPDRFSGHQFPNYSSELNVNALLLGDSALYLCVSSLQGKEYFGPGTRLTVT.

The CDR3 DNA follows: TGTGCCAGCAGCTTAAACTCCGGGACAGGGGCCGGGGAGCTGTTTTTT. This codes for CASSLNSGTGAGELFF. This chain links TRBV7-3 with TRBJ2-2, with 10 positions matching TRBD1. V shed 1 base and J 6 bases; nucleotides not matched to a gene: 5. Germline V gene sequence: CDR1 SGHTA, CDR2 FQGTGA. The CDR3 runs 16 residues.